Included here is one TCR beta chain sequence, with context. Its antigen is still unknown. The sample comes from a study of T cell responses to AZD1222 COVID-19 vaccine. Study-level findings and limits: Rises in breadth and depth of Spike-specific TCRs came after two AZD1222 doses.

This CDR3 has 15 residues. V lost 4 bases, J lost 4 bases, and 16 bases lay in between. Germline assignment: CDR1 KGHSH and CDR2 LQKENI. The data were produced by immunoSEQ multiplex PCR, yet TCRdb's version contains in-frame clones alone and is incomplete. Among approximately 100,000 clones listed, more than 85% were seen once. The sample was peripheral blood, taken on day 0 of AZD1222 vaccination. The V gene is TRBV18, the J gene TRBJ1-1; D is possibly TRBD1 (5 bases). The TCR originated in an adult in good health. DNA of the CDR3: TGTGCCAGCTCACAACTAGGGGTGGGGGGCACTGAAGCTTTCTTT. This sequence encodes CASSQLGVGGTEAFF. The variable domain in full, completed from reference TRBV18 and TRBJ1-1, reads NAGVMQNPRHLVRRRGQEARLRCSPMKGHSHVYWYRQLPEEGLKFMVYLQKENIIDESGMPKERFSAEFPKEGPSILRIQQVVRGDSAAYFCASSQLGVGGTEAFFGQGTRLTVV.